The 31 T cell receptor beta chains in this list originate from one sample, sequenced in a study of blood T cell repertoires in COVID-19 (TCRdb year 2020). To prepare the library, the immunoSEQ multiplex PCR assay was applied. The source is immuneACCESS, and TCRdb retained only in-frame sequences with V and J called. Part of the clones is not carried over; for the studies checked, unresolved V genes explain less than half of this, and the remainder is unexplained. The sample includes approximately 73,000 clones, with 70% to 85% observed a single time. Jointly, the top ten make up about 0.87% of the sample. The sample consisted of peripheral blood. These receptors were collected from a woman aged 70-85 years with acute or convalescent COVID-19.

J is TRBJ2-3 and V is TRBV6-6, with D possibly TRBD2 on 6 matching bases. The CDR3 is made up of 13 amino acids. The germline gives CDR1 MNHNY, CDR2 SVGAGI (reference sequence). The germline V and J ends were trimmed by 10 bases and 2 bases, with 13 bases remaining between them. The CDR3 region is CATGSPATDTQYF. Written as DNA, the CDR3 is TGTGCCACCGGGAGCCCCGCCACAGATACGCAGTATTTT.

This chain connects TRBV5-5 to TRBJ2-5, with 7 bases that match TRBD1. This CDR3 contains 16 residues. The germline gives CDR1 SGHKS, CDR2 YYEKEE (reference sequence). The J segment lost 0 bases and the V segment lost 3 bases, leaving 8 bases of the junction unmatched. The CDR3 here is CASSSPTGSYQETQYF. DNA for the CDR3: TGTGCCAGCAGCTCACCGACAGGGTCCTACCAAGAGACCCAGTACTTC. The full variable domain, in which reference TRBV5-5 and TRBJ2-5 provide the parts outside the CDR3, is DAGVTQSPTHLIKTRGQQVTLRCSPISGHKSVSWYQQVLGQGPQFIFQYYEKEERGRGNFPDRFSARQFPNYSSELNVNALLLGDSALYLCASSSPTGSYQETQYFGPGTRLLVL.

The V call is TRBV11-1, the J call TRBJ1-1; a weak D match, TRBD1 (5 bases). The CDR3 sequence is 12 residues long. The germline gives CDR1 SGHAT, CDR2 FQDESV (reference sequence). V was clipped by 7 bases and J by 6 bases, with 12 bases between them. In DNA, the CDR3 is TGTGCCAGCACCCTCGGAGGGGCTGAAGCTTTCTTT. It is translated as CASTLGGAEAFF.

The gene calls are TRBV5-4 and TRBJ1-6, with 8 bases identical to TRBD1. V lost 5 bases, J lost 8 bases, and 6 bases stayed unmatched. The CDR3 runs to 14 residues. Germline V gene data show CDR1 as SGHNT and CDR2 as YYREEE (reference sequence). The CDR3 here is CASSYTDRDSPLHF. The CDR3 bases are TGTGCCAGCAGTTATACGGACAGGGATTCACCCCTCCACTTT.

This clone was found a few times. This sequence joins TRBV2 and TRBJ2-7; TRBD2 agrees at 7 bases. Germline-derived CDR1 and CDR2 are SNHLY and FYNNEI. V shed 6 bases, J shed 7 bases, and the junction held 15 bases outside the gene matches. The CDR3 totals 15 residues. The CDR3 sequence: CASRVGMTPGGEQYF. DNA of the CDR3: TGTGCCAGCAGAGTAGGGATGACACCGGGGGGAGAGCAGTACTTC.

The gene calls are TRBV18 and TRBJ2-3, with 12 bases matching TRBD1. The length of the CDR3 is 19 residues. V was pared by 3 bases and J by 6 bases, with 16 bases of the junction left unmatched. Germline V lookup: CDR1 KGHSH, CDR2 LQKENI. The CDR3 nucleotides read TGTGCCAGCTCACCCGGGAACTGGACCGGGACAGGGGGCGCGGATACGCAGTATTTT. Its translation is CASSPGNWTGTGGADTQYF.

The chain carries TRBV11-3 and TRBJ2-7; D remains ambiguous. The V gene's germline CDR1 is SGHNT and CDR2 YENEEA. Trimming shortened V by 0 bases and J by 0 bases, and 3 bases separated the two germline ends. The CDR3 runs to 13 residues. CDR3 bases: TGTGCCAGCAGCTTAGATAGCTCCTACGAGCAGTACTTC. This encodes CASSLDSSYEQYF.

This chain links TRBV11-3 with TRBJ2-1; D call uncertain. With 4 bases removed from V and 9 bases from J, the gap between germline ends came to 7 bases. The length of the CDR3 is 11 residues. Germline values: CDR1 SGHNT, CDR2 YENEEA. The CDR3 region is CASSSSGEQFF. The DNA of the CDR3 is TGTGCCAGCAGCTCGAGTGGTGAGCAGTTCTTC. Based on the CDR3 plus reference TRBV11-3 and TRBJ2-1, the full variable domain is EAGVVQSPRYKIIEKKQPVAFWCNPISGHNTLYWYLQNLGQGPELLIRYENEEAVDDSQLPKDRFSAERLKGVDSTLKIQPAELGDSAVYLCASSSSGEQFFGPGTRLTVL.

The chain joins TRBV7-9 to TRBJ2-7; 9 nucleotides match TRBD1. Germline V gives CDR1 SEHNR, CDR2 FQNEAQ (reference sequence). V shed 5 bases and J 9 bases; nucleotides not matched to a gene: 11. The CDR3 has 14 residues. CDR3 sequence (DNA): TGTGCCAGCAGCCCGGGACAGGGTGGGACTTGGCAGTACTTC. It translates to CASSPGQGGTWQYF.

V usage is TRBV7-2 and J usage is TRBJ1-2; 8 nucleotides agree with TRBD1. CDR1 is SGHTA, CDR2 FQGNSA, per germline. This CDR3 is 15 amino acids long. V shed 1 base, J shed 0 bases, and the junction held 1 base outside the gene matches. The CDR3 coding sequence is TGTGCCAGCAGCTTAGACAGGGGGACTAACTATGGCTACACCTTC. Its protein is CASSLDRGTNYGYTF.

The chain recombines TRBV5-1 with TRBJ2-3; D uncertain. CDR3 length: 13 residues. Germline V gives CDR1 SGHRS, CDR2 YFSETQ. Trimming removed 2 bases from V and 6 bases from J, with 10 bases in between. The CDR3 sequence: CASSFEASDTQYF. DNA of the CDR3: TGCGCCAGCAGCTTTGAAGCAAGCGATACGCAGTATTTT.

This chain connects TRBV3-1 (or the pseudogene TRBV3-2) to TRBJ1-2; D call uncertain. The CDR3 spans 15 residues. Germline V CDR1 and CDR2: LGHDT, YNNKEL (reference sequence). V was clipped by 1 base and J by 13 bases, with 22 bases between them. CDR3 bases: TGTGCCAGCAGCCAAGCGCGACTGGAGAATAGCATGCTCACCTTC. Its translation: CASSQARLENSMLTF.

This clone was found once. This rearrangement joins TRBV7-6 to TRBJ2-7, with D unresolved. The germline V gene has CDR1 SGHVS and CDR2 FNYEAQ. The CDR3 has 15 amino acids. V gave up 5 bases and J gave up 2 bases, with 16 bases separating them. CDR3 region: CASSPRAEAPYEQYF. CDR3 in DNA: TGTGCCAGCAGCCCCAGAGCCGAGGCCCCCTACGAGCAGTACTTC.

In nucleotides, the CDR3 is TGTGCCAGCAGCCGTACAGGGGACGCCAAAAACATTCAGTACTTC. Translated: CASSRTGDAKNIQYF. The rearrangement joins TRBV11-2 to TRBJ2-4, with 7 bases lining up with TRBD1. The CDR3 sequence is 15 residues long. The V gene's germline CDR1 is SGHAT and CDR2 FQNNGV. Losses at the gene ends were 5 bases for V and 1 base for J; bases not matched to a gene: 5. Full variable domain (remainder filled in from reference TRBV11-2 and TRBJ2-4): EAGVAQSPRYKIIEKRQSVAFWCNPISGHATLYWYQQILGQGPKLLIQFQNNGVVDDSQLPKDRFSAERLKGVDSTLKIQPAKLEDSAVYLCASSRTGDAKNIQYFGAGTRLSVL.

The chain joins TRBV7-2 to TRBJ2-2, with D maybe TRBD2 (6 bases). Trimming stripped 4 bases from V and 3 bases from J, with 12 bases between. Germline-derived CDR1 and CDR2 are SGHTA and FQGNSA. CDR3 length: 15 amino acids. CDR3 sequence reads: CASSSTGLHTGELFF. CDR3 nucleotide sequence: TGTGCCAGCAGCTCGACGGGACTCCACACCGGGGAGCTGTTTTTT.

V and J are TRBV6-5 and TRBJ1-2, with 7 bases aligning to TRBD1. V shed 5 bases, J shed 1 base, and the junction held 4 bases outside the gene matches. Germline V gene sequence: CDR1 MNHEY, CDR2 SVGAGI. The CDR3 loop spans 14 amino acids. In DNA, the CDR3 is TGTGCCAGCAGTCGCCGGGACAGTAACTATGGCTACACCTTC. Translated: CASSRRDSNYGYTF.

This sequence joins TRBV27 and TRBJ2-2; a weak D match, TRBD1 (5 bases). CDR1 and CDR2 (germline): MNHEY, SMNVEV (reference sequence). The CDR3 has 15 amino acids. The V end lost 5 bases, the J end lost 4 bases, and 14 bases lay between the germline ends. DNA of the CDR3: TGTGCCAGCAGTCCCCAGGGATTCGGCACCGGGGAGCTGTTTTTT. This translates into CASSPQGFGTGELFF.

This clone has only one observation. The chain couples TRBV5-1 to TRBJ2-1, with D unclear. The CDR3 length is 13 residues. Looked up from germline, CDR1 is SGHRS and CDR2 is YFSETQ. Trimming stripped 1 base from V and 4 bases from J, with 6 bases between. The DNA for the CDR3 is TGCGCCAGCAGCTTGATGGCATACAATGAGCAGTTCTTC. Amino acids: CASSLMAYNEQFF.

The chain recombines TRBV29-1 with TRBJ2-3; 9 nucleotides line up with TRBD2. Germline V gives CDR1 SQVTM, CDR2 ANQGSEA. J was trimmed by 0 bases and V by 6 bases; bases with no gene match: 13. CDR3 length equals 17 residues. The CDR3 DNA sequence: TGCAGCGTCCCTCCGATGACTAGCGGACGGAGCACAGATACGCAGTATTTT. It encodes CSVPPMTSGRSTDTQYF.

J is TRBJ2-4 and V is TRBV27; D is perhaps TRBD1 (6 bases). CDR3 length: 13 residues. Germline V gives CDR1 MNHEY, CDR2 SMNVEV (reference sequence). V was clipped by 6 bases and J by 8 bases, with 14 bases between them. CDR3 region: CASRSTGLDIQYF. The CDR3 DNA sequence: TGTGCCAGCAGGAGCACAGGGCTGGACATTCAGTACTTC.

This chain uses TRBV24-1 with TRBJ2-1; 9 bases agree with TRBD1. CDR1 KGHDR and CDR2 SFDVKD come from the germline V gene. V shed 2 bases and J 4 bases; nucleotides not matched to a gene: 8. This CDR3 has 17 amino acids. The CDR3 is CATSDSPGTGSYNEQFF. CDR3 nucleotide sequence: TGTGCCACCAGTGATTCCCCCGGGACAGGGTCATACAATGAGCAGTTCTTC.

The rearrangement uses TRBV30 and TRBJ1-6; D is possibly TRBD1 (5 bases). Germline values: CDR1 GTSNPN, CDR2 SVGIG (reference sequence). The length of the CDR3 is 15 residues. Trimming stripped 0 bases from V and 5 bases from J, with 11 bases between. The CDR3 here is CAWSVGGTDNSPLHF. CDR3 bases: TGTGCCTGGAGTGTCGGAGGGACTGATAATTCACCCCTCCACTTT.

In nucleotides, the CDR3 is TGTGCCAGCAGTCAACCACCGGGACTATCCTCGCCTGGTGAGCAGTTCTTC. Its translation: CASSQPPGLSSPGEQFF. The rearrangement joins TRBV27 to TRBJ2-1; 7 nucleotides align to TRBD2. Germline V CDR1 and CDR2: MNHEY, SMNVEV (reference sequence). The length of the CDR3 is 17 residues. V shed 5 bases and J 9 bases; nucleotides not matched to a gene: 19.

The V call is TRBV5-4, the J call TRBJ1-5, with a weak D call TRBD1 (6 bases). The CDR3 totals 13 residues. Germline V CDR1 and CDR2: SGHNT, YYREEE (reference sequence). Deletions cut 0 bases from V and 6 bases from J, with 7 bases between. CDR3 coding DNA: TGTGCCAGCAGCTTGGACAGGGCTCAGCCCCAGCATTTT. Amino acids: CASSLDRAQPQHF.

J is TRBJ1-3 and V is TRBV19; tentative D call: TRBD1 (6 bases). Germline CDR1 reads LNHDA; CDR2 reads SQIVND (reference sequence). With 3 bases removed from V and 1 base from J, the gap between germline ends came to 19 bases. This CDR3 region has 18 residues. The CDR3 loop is CASSMSGRQGPSGNTIYF. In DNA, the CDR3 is TGTGCCAGTAGTATGTCCGGGAGGCAGGGGCCATCTGGAAACACCATATATTTT.

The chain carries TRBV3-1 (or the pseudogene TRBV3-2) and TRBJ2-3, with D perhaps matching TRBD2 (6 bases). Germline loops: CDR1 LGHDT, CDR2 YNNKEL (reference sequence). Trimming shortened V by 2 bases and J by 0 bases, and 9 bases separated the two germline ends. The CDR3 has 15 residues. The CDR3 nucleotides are TGTGCCAGCAGCCAACCCGGGACTAGCACAGATACGCAGTATTTT. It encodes CASSQPGTSTDTQYF.

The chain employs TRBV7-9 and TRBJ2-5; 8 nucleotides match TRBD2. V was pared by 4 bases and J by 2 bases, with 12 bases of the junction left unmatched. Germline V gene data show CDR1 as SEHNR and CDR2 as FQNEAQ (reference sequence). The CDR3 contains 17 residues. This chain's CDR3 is CASSSPAGSGAQETQYF. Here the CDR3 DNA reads TGTGCCAGCAGCTCACCCGCGGGTAGCGGGGCGCAAGAGACCCAGTACTTC.

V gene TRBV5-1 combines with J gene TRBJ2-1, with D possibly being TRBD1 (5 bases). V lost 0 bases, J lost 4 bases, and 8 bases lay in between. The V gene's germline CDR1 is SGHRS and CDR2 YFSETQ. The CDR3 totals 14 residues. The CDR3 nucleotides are TGCGCCAGCAGCTTGGCCAGGGTTTACAATGAGCAGTTCTTC. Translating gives CASSLARVYNEQFF.

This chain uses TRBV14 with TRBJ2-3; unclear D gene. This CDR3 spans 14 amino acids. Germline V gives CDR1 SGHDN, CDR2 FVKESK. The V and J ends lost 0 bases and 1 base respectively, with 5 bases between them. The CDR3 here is CASSQDRGTDTQYF. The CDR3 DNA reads TGTGCCAGCAGCCAAGATCGGGGCACAGATACGCAGTATTTT.

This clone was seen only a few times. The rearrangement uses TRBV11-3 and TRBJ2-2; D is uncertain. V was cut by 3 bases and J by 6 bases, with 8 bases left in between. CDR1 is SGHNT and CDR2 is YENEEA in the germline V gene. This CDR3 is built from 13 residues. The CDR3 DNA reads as TGTGCCAGCAGCTTGAGGAGCCCCGGGGAGCTGTTTTTT. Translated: CASSLRSPGELFF.

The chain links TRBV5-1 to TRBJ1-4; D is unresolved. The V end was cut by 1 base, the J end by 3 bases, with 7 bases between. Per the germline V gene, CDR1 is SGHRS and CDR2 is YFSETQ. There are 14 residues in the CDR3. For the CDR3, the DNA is TGCGCCAGCAGCTTGTGGGCACCTAATGAAAAACTGTTTTTT. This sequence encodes CASSLWAPNEKLFF. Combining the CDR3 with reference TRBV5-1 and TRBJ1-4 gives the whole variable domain KAGVTQTPRYLIKTRGQQVTLSCSPISGHRSVSWYQQTPGQGLQFLFEYFSETQRNKGNFPGRFSGRQFSNSRSEMNVSTLELGDSALYLCASSLWAPNEKLFFGSGTQLSVL.